This TCR beta chain was sequenced during a study of blood T cell repertoires in COVID-19. Study as a whole: There were acute and convalescent COVID-19 samples, and they came from the United States, Italy and Spain.

This CDR3 has 15 residues. Trimming left V 2 bases short and J 10 bases short, with 15 bases between. Germline V lookup: CDR1 SGHTA, CDR2 FQGNSA. Per the authors' pipeline: Amplification from reference gene primers served as the basis for estimated nucleated cell counts. TCRdb's copy holds only in-frame clones and misses some; the assay was immunoSEQ multiplex PCR. The V and J calls and the clone size are those of that table, but D and trimming were determined from the DNA. The data contain roughly 100,000 clones, 91% of them singletons. The V gene is TRBV7-2, the J gene TRBJ1-6; possible D gene TRBD1, 6 bases. The sequencing input was peripheral blood. The sequence was obtained from a man aged 45-65 years with acute or convalescent COVID-19. CDR3 sequence reads: CASSLPPGTNSPLHF. The CDR3 region has the DNA TGTGCCAGCAGCTTACCTCCCGGGACAAACTCACCCCTCCACTTT.